The present T cell receptor beta chain was sequenced within a study of CXCR3-negative and CXCR3-positive naive CD8 T cells (dated by TCRdb to about 2019). Study-wide context: In total, about 135 million TRB reads were obtained, corresponding to roughly 1.5 +/- 0.3 million reads per library. The TRBV-TRBJ cluster analysis covered naive subsets from a handful of donors and memory cells from 3 donors. Data from 11 donors, pooled across two independent experiments, went into the diversity and physicochemical repertoire analyses. Study-wide conclusions, independent of this receptor: TRB CDR3s from CXCR3-positive naive cells showed higher hydrophobicity (lower Kidera factor 4), lower energy, and higher strength and volume indices than CXCR3-negative naive cells. Repertoire diversity was comparably high in both naive subsets but much lower in memory CD8+ T cells. Freshly isolated PBMCs were used for most assays because CXCR3 expression partially decreased after cryopreservation. Surface CD5, linked to self-reactivity in mice, was comparable between naive subsets; TCR interaction strength was therefore also inferred from TRB CDR3 physicochemical properties. Naive CXCR3-negative and CXCR3-positive cells from the same donor showed similar TRBV-TRBJ usage, whereas memory cells showed distinct patterns.

On this clonotype itself: Its antigen is unknown.

Sequenced on a NextSeq 550. The Human TCR Profiling Kit (MiLaboratory) was used to make UMI-labeled 5' RACE TRB cDNA libraries. cDNA synthesis used the entire amount of extracted RNA, and PCR amplification then used the entire amount of cDNA produced. Libraries were prepared in parallel with an identical number of PCR cycles. As for the authors' bioinformatics: With a requirement of at least two reads per UMI, MIGEC and MiXCR extracted about 50,000 +/- 10,000 unique UMI-labeled TRB cDNA molecules per library. On average, about 40,000 +/- 10,000 functional in-frame TRB CDR3 nucleotide clonotypes lacking stop codons were found per library. After downsampling to 5000 UMI-labeled TRB molecules per sample, diversity metrics, including normalized Shannon-Wiener and Chao1, were computed in VDJtools. VDJtools was used to calculate clonotype-size-weighted physicochemical properties of the central five CDR3 residues, namely interaction energy, strength, volume and Kidera factor 4. After the reads were reprocessed by TCRdb, one entry was made per CDR3 protein sequence, with no DNA. TCRdb, rather than the study authors, made the V and J calls. The sample's own table lists about 92,000 distinct CDR3 sequences. The top ten hold 1.7% of the sample.

For every CD8+ T cell subset, 300,000 cells were flow-sorted straight into RLT lysis buffer, and each subset was sorted in triplicate. To exclude memory contaminants, naive CD8+ T cells were stringently defined as CD45RO-CCR7+CD27+CD95-. Using standard density gradient centrifugation, peripheral blood mononuclear cells were isolated from buffy coats. Naive CXCR3-negative and CXCR3-positive CD8+ T cells were flow-sorted on a FACSAria III. An RNeasy Mini Kit was used to extract total RNA from the sorted cells. Including cysteine and phenylalanine, the CDR3 has 15 amino acids. Only the protein is on record. The germline V gene (reference sequence) gives CDR1 as SEHNR and CDR2 as FQNEAQ.

The source material was naive CXCR3- CD8+ T cells from blood. The cell subset or site label, read with the paper, signifies: CD45RO-CCR7+CD27+CD95- naive CD8+ T cells lacking CXCR3 (TNR3-). The clonotype was recovered from a human donor in good health. Some clones in this sample may be carry-over from other donors' samples. In this chain, TRBV7-9 is recombined with TRBJ2-1. The CDR3 sequence is CASSPAGSSYNEQFF.